This T cell receptor (beta chain) was identified in a study of multiple sclerosis patients with progressive multifocal leukoencephalopathy. Findings of the study overall: The findings' link to JC virus versus immunocompromise remained uncertain. No common TRBV or TRBJ usage or pairing appeared at PML.

This CDR3 has 15 amino acids. J gave up 7 bases and V 4 bases, and 7 bases lay outside the gene matches. From germline, CDR1 is SGHNT and CDR2 YYREEE (reference sequence). The time point here: time of PML onset. The table came from immunoSEQ multiplex PCR; TCRdb's copy has only in-frame clones and leaves some out. Of more than 30,000 clones in the sample, about nine tenths were seen once. Points on this clone: Its matching antigen is unknown.

The sample here was PBMCs, taken from a patient treated with natalizumab. This chain connects TRBV5-4 to TRBJ2-1, with 11 bases lining up with TRBD2. The sequence derives from a woman aged 40 to 55 with progressive multifocal leukoencephalopathy. Here the CDR3 reads CASSGGLAAFNEQFF. The DNA of the CDR3 is TGTGCCAGCAGCGGGGGACTAGCGGCCTTTAATGAGCAGTTCTTC.